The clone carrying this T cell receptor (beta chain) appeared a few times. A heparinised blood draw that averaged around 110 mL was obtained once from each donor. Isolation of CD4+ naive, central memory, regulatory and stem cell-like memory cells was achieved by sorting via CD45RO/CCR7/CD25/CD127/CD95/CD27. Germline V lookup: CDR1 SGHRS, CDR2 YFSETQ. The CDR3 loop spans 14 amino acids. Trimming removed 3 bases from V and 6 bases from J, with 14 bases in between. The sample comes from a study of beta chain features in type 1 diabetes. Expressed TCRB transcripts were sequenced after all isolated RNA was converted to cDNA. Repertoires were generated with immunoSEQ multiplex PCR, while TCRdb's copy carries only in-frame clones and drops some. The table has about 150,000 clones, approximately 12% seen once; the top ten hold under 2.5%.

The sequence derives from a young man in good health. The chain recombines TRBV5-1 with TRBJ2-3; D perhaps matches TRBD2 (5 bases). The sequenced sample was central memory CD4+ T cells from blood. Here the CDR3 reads CASSSSTGKDTQYF. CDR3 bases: TGCGCCAGCAGCTCCTCAACCGGGAAGGATACGCAGTATTTT.